This entry lists 32 T cell receptor beta chains sequenced from one sample in a study of response to subunit inactivated influenza vaccine. TCRdb independently ran MiXCR on the RT-PCR reads; one entry per CDR3 protein. The data show about 520,000 distinct CDR3 sequences, about 10% seen once. The material sequenced was PBMCs from blood, taken more than 35 days after vaccination. The receptor source for this set is a man in his fifties who received an inactivated influenza vaccine.

This clonotype was recorded a few times. J is TRBJ2-7 and V is TRBV5-1; 7 nucleotides line up with TRBD2. This CDR3 comprises 16 residues. In germline, CDR1 is SGHRS, CDR2 YFSETQ. The junction had 14 bases not matched to a gene; V was cut back by 4 bases and J by 4 bases. In DNA, the CDR3 is TGCGCCAGCAGCCCCGGGGGGAGGGCTTCCGCTTACGAGCAGTACTTC. Amino acids: CASSPGGRASAYEQYF.

This clonotype came up many times. The chain carries TRBV24-1 and TRBJ2-7; weak D call: TRBD2 (7 bases). CDR3 length: 14 residues. CDR1 is KGHDR and CDR2 is SFDVKD in the germline V gene. V lost 6 bases and J lost 6, with 17 bases in between. This chain's CDR3 is CATSRGEGLGEQYF. CDR3 sequence (DNA): TGTGCCACCAGTAGGGGGGAGGGCCTAGGCGAGCAGTACTTC.

This chain links TRBV15 with TRBJ2-2; 8 bases align to TRBD1. Germline CDR1 and CDR2: LNHNV and YYDKDF (reference sequence). This CDR3 has 18 residues. The J segment lost 4 bases and the V segment lost 0 bases, leaving 10 bases of the junction unmatched. The CDR3 region is CATSRDFAGGSTTGELFF. Here the CDR3 DNA reads TGTGCCACCAGCAGAGATTTCGCAGGGGGCTCCACCACCGGGGAGCTGTTTTTT.

This clonotype showed up just a few times. The J gene is TRBJ2-3, the V gene TRBV20-1; the D gene is possibly TRBD2 (7 bases). The CDR3 spans 15 residues. CDR1 and CDR2 (germline): DFQATT, SNEGSKA (reference sequence). Trimming left V 0 bases short and J 6 bases short, with 16 bases between. The CDR3 here is CSARDNGGPTDTQYF. For the CDR3, the DNA is TGCAGTGCTAGAGATAACGGGGGGCCAACGGATACGCAGTATTTT.

This chain uses TRBV3-1 with TRBJ2-1, with TRBD1 identical over 8 bases. Germline V lookup: CDR1 LGHDT, CDR2 YNNKEL (reference sequence). The junction had 4 bases not matched to a gene; V was cut back by 4 bases and J by 2 bases. This CDR3 has 15 residues. CDR3 residues: CASSPRTGTYNEQFF. As DNA, the CDR3 is TGTGCCAGCAGCCCCAGGACAGGGACCTACAATGAGCAGTTCTTC.

Many counts were recorded for this clonotype. The rearrangement uses TRBV12-3 or TRBV12-4 and TRBJ2-3; 7 positions match TRBD2. Trimming removed 7 bases from V and 0 bases from J; junction bases left unmatched: 13. The CDR3 consists of 17 residues. This CDR3 reads CASNRGDRLASTDTQYF. In nucleotides, the CDR3 is TGTGCCAGCAATCGGGGGGACCGACTAGCTAGCACAGATACGCAGTATTTT.

This clonotype was detected a few times. The CDR3 is CASSSVRRSGGTGANVLTF. CDR3 coding DNA: TGTGCCAGCAGCTCAGTCCGAAGGTCAGGAGGGACTGGGGCCAACGTCCTGACTTTC. The chain employs TRBV7-6 and TRBJ2-6, with TRBD2 as a possible D gene (6 bases). The CDR3 spans 19 residues. The V end was cut by 4 bases, the J end by 2 bases, with 21 bases between. CDR1 is SGHVS and CDR2 is FNYEAQ in the germline V gene.

V usage is TRBV12-3 or TRBV12-4 and J usage is TRBJ1-2; D may be TRBD1 (6 bases). The CDR3 has 15 amino acids. Trimming took off 5 bases at V and 4 bases at J, with 17 bases between the two ends. DNA for the CDR3: TGTGCCAGCAGTCCTTACGAGGGGGGAGTCTATGGCTACACCTTC. Residues: CASSPYEGGVYGYTF.

In this sample, this clonotype turned up many times. The V gene is TRBV2, the J gene TRBJ1-5, with D unclear. The CDR3 length is 12 residues. V was cut by 5 bases and J by 6 bases, with 8 bases left in between. The germline V gene has CDR1 SNHLY and CDR2 FYNNEI. In nucleotides, the CDR3 is TGTGCCAGCAGTCTAGACGGTCAGCCCCAGCATTTT. Residues: CASSLDGQPQHF.

This clonotype has a handful of counts. CDR3 DNA: TGTGCCAGCAGTATCCTCGGGACCCCCTACGAGCAGTACTTC. Translating it yields CASSILGTPYEQYF. The V call is TRBV27, the J call TRBJ2-7; either TRBD1 or TRBD2 may supply D (5 bases each). Looked up from germline, CDR1 is MNHEY and CDR2 is SMNVEV (reference sequence). The CDR3 contains 14 residues. The ends were cut back, 5 bases at V and 2 bases at J, with 13 bases in the middle.

This clonotype has at least ten counts. This chain joins TRBV4-1 and TRBJ2-3, with 7 bases lining up with TRBD2. There are 15 residues in the CDR3. Germline trimming cut 4 bases from V and 4 bases from J; bases unmatched to any gene: 8. From germline, CDR1 is MGHRA and CDR2 YSYEKL. CDR3 in amino acids: CASSLSTSRADTQYF. CDR3 bases: TGCGCCAGCAGCCTGTCGACTAGCCGCGCAGATACGCAGTATTTT.

This clonotype was counted between two and nine times. This chain uses TRBV27 with TRBJ2-5; 8 positions match TRBD2. J lost 1 base, V lost 5 bases, and 3 bases had no gene match. The germline CDR1 and CDR2 sequences are MNHEY and SMNVEV (reference sequence). The CDR3 consists of 14 residues. The CDR3 spells CASSKLAAQETQYF. CDR3 nucleotide sequence: TGTGCCAGCAGTAAACTAGCGGCCCAAGAGACCCAGTACTTC.

The table lists this clonotype with many counts. The V and J genes are TRBV5-1 and TRBJ2-2; D remains ambiguous. Germline V gene data show CDR1 as SGHRS and CDR2 as YFSETQ. Trimming removed 6 bases at V and 6 bases at J, with 15 bases between. This CDR3 region has 14 residues. In nucleotides, the CDR3 is TGCGCCAGCACCGTAGTGGGTGAGGCCGGGGAGCTGTTTTTT. The encoded protein is CASTVVGEAGELFF.

Only a few counts were recorded for this clonotype. The chain has TRBV25-1 and TRBJ2-7, with D possibly TRBD2 on 6 matching bases. CDR1 is MGHDK and CDR2 is SYGVNS in the germline V gene. Trimming pared 2 bases from V and 9 bases from J, leaving 14 bases between. The CDR3 covers 13 residues. The CDR3, as DNA: TGTGCCAGCAGTGAAATCTCGGCAGCGGGGCAGTACTTC. Protein sequence: CASSEISAAGQYF.

There are a few counts of this clonotype. The rearrangement uses TRBV29-1 and TRBJ2-7; TRBD1 agrees at 8 bases. CDR3 length: 15 amino acids. The germline gives CDR1 SQVTM, CDR2 ANQGSEA. Unmatched junction bases numbered 19, after V lost 6 bases and J lost 9 bases. The CDR3 coding sequence is TGCAGCGTCGAACCGCCGGGACAGGACGCCTCGGGGCAGTACTTC. This encodes CSVEPPGQDASGQYF.

Only a few counts were recorded for this clonotype. This chain links TRBV15 with TRBJ2-2; D not certain. Trimming took 3 bases from V and 7 from J, leaving 12 bases between them. The CDR3 covers 14 residues. Per germline, CDR1 LNHNV and CDR2 YYDKDF (reference sequence). As DNA, the CDR3 is TGTGCCACCAGCAGGCCCAGACCCGGCGGGGAGCTGTTTTTT. It codes for CATSRPRPGGELFF.

The chain employs TRBV5-1 and TRBJ2-7; no firm D call. The germline CDR1 and CDR2 sequences are SGHRS and YFSETQ. There are 14 residues in the CDR3. V dropped 0 bases and J dropped 3 bases, with 10 bases sitting between them. The CDR3: CASSLVWADYEQYF. The CDR3 bases are TGCGCCAGCAGCTTGGTCTGGGCAGACTACGAGCAGTACTTC.

This clonotype was found a few times. The CDR3, as DNA: TGTGCCAGCAGCTTAGTTTTGGGGTGGCAGTACTTC. The encoded protein is CASSLVLGWQYF. This sequence joins TRBV7-2 and TRBJ2-7; D unclear. Germline V lookup: CDR1 SGHTA, CDR2 FQGNSA. Between the trimmed V and J ends, which lost 1 base and 9 bases, there was a span of 10 bases. The CDR3 extends over 12 amino acids.

This clonotype was detected many times. The rearrangement joins TRBV9 to TRBJ2-7; 12 nucleotides line up with TRBD2. Germline CDR1 is SGDLS and CDR2 is YYNGEE. This CDR3 has 15 residues. V was clipped by 4 bases and J by 6 bases; unmatched bases: 8. CDR3 sequence reads: CASSSRTSGAFEQYF. As DNA, the CDR3 is TGTGCCAGCAGCTCGCGGACTAGCGGGGCCTTCGAGCAGTACTTC.

This chain uses TRBV7-9 with TRBJ2-7, with D perhaps matching TRBD2 (6 bases). Germline loops: CDR1 SEHNR, CDR2 FQNEAQ (reference sequence). V lost 3 bases and J 4 bases, leaving 13 bases between the germline ends. The CDR3 is 14 amino acids. DNA of the CDR3: TGTGCCAGCAGCTTGGGTTGGCGGGGTTACGAGCAGTACTTC. Protein sequence: CASSLGWRGYEQYF.

This clonotype came up a few times. The chain uses TRBV4-3 and TRBJ2-3; D is possibly TRBD1 or TRBD2 (7 bases each). Trimming shortened V by 3 bases and J by 1 base, and 20 bases separated the two germline ends. This CDR3 region has 18 residues. In germline, CDR1 is LGHNA, CDR2 YSLEER. CDR3 protein: CASSHSYRRGTGTDTQYF. In nucleotides, the CDR3 is TGCGCCAGCAGCCATTCCTACCGGCGGGGGACAGGCACAGATACGCAGTATTTT.

This clonotype was observed at least ten times. V usage is TRBV7-2 and J usage is TRBJ2-1; TRBD2 matches at 8 bases. The germline CDR1 and CDR2 sequences are SGHTA and FQGNSA. With 4 bases clipped from V and 4 bases from J, the junction kept 9 bases outside the gene matches. This CDR3 contains 16 residues. This chain's CDR3 is CASSSPALAAYNEQFF. Here the CDR3 DNA reads TGTGCCAGCAGCTCCCCCGCACTAGCGGCTTACAATGAGCAGTTCTTC.

This clonotype was recorded a few times. The chain combines TRBV12-3 or TRBV12-4 with TRBJ1-1; the D is unclear. Trimming shortened V by 3 bases and J by 1 base, and 9 bases separated the two germline ends. This CDR3 has 14 residues. The CDR3 sequence is CASSFRAANTEAFF. CDR3 bases: TGTGCCAGCAGTTTTAGGGCAGCGAACACTGAAGCTTTCTTT.

This clonotype came up a few times. The chain has TRBV9 and TRBJ2-2, with TRBD2 as a possible D gene (6 bases). Trimming pared 2 bases from V and 6 bases from J, leaving 11 bases between. CDR3 length: 14 residues. Germline lookup yields CDR1 SGDLS and CDR2 YYNGEE. The CDR3: CASSVRGGAGELFF. DNA for the CDR3: TGTGCCAGCAGCGTTCGGGGAGGCGCCGGGGAGCTGTTTTTT.

The chain links TRBV10-3 to TRBJ2-2; TRBD1 matches 8 bases. CDR1 is ENHRY, CDR2 SYGVKD, per germline. The CDR3 extends over 15 amino acids. V lost 2 bases to trimming and J lost 5 bases; unmatched junction nucleotides: 4. CDR3: CAISEENRGTGELFF. The CDR3 DNA reads as TGTGCCATCAGTGAGGAGAACAGGGGGACCGGGGAGCTGTTTTTT.

This rearrangement joins TRBV4-2 to TRBJ2-1, with D possibly being TRBD2 (6 bases). This CDR3 spans 14 amino acids. V was cut by 1 base and J by 2 bases, with 6 bases left in between. Germline lookup yields CDR1 LGHNA and CDR2 YNFKEQ. The DNA of the CDR3 is TGTGCCAGCAGCCAAGGCGGGGCCTACAATGAGCAGTTCTTC. Translation: CASSQGGAYNEQFF.

V gene TRBV28 combines with J gene TRBJ1-5; D is unclear. Germline CDR1 MDHEN, CDR2 SYDVKM. CDR3 length equals 13 residues. The ends were cut back, 8 bases at V and 3 bases at J, with 11 bases in the middle. DNA for the CDR3: TGTGCCAGCCTATCCAATTACAATCAGCCCCAGCATTTT. The encoded protein is CASLSNYNQPQHF. Complete variable domain (other parts from reference TRBV28 and TRBJ1-5): DVKVTQSSRYLVKRTGEKVFLECVQDMDHENMFWYRQDPGLGLRLIYFSYDVKMKEKGDIPEGYSVSREKKERFSLILESASTNQTSMYLCASLSNYNQPQHFGDGTRLSIL.

This clonotype was counted a few times. V is TRBV4-1 and J is TRBJ2-1; a weak D match, TRBD2 (6 bases). Looked up from germline, CDR1 is MGHRA and CDR2 is YSYEKL. There are 19 residues in the CDR3. V was pared by 2 bases and J by 0 bases, with 20 bases between. CDR3 amino acids: CASSQRRIPLAFSYNEQFF. CDR3 in DNA: TGCGCCAGCAGCCAAAGACGCATACCGCTAGCGTTCTCCTACAATGAGCAGTTCTTC.

This clonotype was recorded many times. The chain combines TRBV12-3 or TRBV12-4 with TRBJ1-1; possibly TRBD1 for D (5 bases). The CDR3 contains 14 residues. Trimming cost V 6 bases and J 2 bases, with 13 bases left between them. The CDR3 reads CASRPLGVNTEAFF. CDR3 DNA sequence: TGTGCCAGCAGACCTCTGGGGGTAAACACTGAAGCTTTCTTT.

This clonotype occurred a few times. The gene calls are TRBV7-6 and TRBJ1-2, with TRBD1 as a possible D gene (5 bases). The CDR3 is 14 residues long. Per germline, CDR1 SGHVS and CDR2 FNYEAQ. The V end was cut by 1 base, the J end by 7 bases, with 13 bases between. The CDR3 DNA reads as TGTGCCAGCAGCTTAGTCCAGGGAGAAGGTGGCTACACCTTC. This translates into CASSLVQGEGGYTF. Using reference TRBV7-6 and TRBJ1-2 for the parts outside the CDR3, the full variable domain is GAGVSQSPRYKVTKRGQDVALRCDPISGHVSLYWYRQALGQGPEFLTYFNYEAQQDKSGLPNDRFSAERPEGSISTLTIQRTEQRDSAMYRCASSLVQGEGGYTFGSGTRLTVV.

This clonotype was counted a single time. The chain employs TRBV11-2 and TRBJ1-2; no definite D call. The CDR3 sequence is 14 residues long. Germline V gives CDR1 SGHAT, CDR2 FQNNGV. The V end was cut by 1 base, the J end by 3 bases, with 9 bases between. The CDR3 is CASSLVLGDYGYTF. The CDR3 nucleotides are TGTGCCAGCAGCTTAGTCCTGGGAGACTATGGCTACACCTTC.

This chain's CDR3 is CASSFSGASPLHF. In nucleotides, the CDR3 is TGTGCCAGCAGTTTTTCTGGGGCGTCACCCCTCCACTTT. The chain has TRBV12-3 or TRBV12-4 and TRBJ1-6; TRBD1 is a possible D gene (5 bases). This CDR3 comprises 13 residues. V shed 3 bases and J shed 10 bases, with 10 bases lying between them.